This TCR beta chain was sequenced for a study of T-cell memory formation after mild COVID-19. Across the study: TCR clusters mostly belonged to single donors.

About this clonotype itself: Its antigen is undetermined.

This CDR3 has 15 residues. From germline, CDR1 is MNHNY and CDR2 SVGAGI (reference sequence). The ends lost 7 bases at V and 5 bases at J; junction bases unmatched: 11. It was 5'RACE with constant-segment primers that produced the TCR alpha and TCR beta cDNA libraries, which carried sample barcodes and UMIs. Using its own MiXCR run on the 5' RACE reads, TCRdb lists one record per CDR3 protein. This sample yields about 130,000 distinct CDR3 sequences, of which about 17% are seen a single time; 4% to 6% belongs to the top ten. Study-wide points: Clones that got smaller from day 15 to 85 had even CD4/CD8, while clones growing later tipped toward CD4+. CD4+ contracting clones were mainly CM and EM; CD8+ ones, EMRA.

This sequence joins TRBV6-6 and TRBJ2-5, with 9 bases that match TRBD2. The sequencing sample was made of PBMCs or a T cell subset sorted from them (not recorded which). The TCR sequence derives from a man aged 18-30 years who had mild COVID-19 (a few samples of this study predate the infection). Cell type and time point are not known. This chain's CDR3 is CASTDSGGTQETQYF. The CDR3 coding sequence is TGTGCCAGCACCGACAGCGGGGGGACTCAGGAGACCCAGTACTTC.